The present T cell receptor (beta chain) was sequenced within a study of blood T cells in healthy people across ages. Study background: The capture of about one barcoded beta molecule per two T cells was achieved by template switching. Overall study results and limits: More naive CD4+ cells and higher diversity marked long-lived donors relative to aged donors. Roughly linear age-related decline in beta diversity appeared, significant by age 40.

The sample holds a few counts of this clonotype. What it binds is not known. CDR3 length equals 14 residues. Per the germline V gene, CDR1 is SEHNR and CDR2 is FQNEAQ (reference sequence). V shed 1 base and J shed 12 bases, with 13 bases lying between them. With a J-beta primer mix and a sample-barcoded 5' primer, a second PCR ran roughly 7 to 11 cycles. A minimum of 2.5 million CDR3-containing paired-end reads was obtained for each sample. Using its own MiXCR run on the 5' RACE reads, TCRdb lists one record per CDR3 protein. The top ten hold 17% of the sample, which has hundreds of thousands of distinct CDR3 sequences, around 26% seen once.

Sequenced input: blood. This sequence was found in an elderly woman in good health. This rearrangement joins TRBV7-9 to TRBJ1-6; D ambiguous. In DNA form, the CDR3 reads TGTGCCAGCAGCTTAGACCCCCAGACGGTACCCCTCCACTTT. It translates to CASSLDPQTVPLHF.